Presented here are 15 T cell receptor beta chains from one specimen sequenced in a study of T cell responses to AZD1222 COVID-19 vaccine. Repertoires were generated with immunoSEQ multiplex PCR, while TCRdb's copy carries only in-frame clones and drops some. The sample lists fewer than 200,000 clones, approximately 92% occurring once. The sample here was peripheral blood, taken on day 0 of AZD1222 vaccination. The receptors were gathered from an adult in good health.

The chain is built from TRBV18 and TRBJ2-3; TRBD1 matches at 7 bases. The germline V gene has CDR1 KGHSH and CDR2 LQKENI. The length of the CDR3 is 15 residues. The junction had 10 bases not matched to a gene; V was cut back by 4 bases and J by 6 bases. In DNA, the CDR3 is TGTGCCAGCTCACATTCCTTAGGGGGCCAGGATACGCAGTATTTT. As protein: CASSHSLGGQDTQYF.

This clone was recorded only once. CDR3 DNA sequence: TGTGCCAGCAGCAGGGGGCCAAGCTACGAGCAGTACTTC. Translating gives CASSRGPSYEQYF. The chain is built from TRBV11-3 and TRBJ2-7; 7 bases are shared with TRBD1. Germline V CDR1 and CDR2: SGHNT, YENEEA. Losses at the gene ends were 5 bases for V and 3 bases for J; bases not matched to a gene: 4. The CDR3 runs to 13 residues.

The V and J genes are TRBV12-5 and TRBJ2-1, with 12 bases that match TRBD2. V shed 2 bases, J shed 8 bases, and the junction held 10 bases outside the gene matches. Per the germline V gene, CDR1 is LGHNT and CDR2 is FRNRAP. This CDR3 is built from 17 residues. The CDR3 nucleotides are TGTGCTAGTGGTTTGTTCCGGACTAGCGGGGAGGTCGATGAGCAGTTCTTC. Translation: CASGLFRTSGEVDEQFF.

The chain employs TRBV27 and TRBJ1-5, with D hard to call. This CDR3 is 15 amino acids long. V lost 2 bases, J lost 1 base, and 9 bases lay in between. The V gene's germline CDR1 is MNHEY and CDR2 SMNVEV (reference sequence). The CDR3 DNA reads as TGTGCCAGCAGTTTAAGCGTGGGAAGCAATCAGCCCCAGCATTTT. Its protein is CASSLSVGSNQPQHF.

Here the CDR3 DNA reads TGTGCCAGCTCACCACTGAGAGGGCCGCGAAATGAGCAGTTCTTC. It codes for CASSPLRGPRNEQFF. This sequence joins TRBV18 and TRBJ2-1; D may be TRBD2 (5 bases). This CDR3 comprises 15 residues. The V gene lost 1 base and the J gene lost 7 bases, with 14 bases spanning the gap. Looked up from germline, CDR1 is KGHSH and CDR2 is LQKENI.

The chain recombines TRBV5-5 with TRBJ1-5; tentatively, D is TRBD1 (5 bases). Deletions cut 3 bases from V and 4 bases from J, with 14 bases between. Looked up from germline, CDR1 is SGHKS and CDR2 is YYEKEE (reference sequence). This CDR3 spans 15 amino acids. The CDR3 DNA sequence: TGTGCCAGCAGCTACTCCGGGGCCGGGAATCAGCCCCAGCATTTT. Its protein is CASSYSGAGNQPQHF.

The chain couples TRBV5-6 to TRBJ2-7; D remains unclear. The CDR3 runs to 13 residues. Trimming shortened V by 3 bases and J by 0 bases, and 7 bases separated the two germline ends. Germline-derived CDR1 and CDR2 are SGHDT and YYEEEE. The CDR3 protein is CASSSPNSYEQYF. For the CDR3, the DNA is TGTGCCAGCAGCTCTCCGAACTCCTACGAGCAGTACTTC.

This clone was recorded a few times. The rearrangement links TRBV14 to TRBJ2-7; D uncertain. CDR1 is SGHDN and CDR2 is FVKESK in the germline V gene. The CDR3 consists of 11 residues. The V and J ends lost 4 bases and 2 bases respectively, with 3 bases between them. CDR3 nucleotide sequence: TGTGCCAGCAGCCGTGCCTACGAGCAGTACTTC. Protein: CASSRAYEQYF.

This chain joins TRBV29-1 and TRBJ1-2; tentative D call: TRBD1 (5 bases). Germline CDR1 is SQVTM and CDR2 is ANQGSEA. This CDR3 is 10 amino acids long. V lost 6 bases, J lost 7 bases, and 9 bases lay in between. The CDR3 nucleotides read TGCAGCGTCAAGACAGTTGGCTACACCTTC. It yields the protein CSVKTVGYTF.

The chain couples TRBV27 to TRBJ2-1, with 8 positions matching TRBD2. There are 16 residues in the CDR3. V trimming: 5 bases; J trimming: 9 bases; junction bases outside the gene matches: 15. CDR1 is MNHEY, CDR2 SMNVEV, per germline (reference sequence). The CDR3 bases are TGTGCCAGCAGTGGGGGACTAGTTGCGGGAATAAGTGAGCAGTTCTTC. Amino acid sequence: CASSGGLVAGISEQFF.

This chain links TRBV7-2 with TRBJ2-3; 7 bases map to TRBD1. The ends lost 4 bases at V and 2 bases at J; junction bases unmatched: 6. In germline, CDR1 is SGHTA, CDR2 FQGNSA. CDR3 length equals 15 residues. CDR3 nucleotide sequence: TGTGCCAGCAGCTCCCAGGGGACAGCCACAGATACGCAGTATTTT. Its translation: CASSSQGTATDTQYF.

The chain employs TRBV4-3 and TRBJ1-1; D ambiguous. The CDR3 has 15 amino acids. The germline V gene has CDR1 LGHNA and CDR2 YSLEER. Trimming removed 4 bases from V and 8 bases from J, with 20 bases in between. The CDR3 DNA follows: TGCGCCAGCAGCCCGGGTTTAGGCCTCCGCGGGGAAGCTTTCTTT. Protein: CASSPGLGLRGEAFF.

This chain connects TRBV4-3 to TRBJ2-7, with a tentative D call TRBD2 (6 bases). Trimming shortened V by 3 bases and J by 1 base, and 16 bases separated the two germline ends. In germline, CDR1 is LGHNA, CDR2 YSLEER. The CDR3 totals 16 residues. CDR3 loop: CASSQGRDGPSYEQYF. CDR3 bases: TGCGCCAGCAGCCAGGGGCGGGACGGACCTTCCTACGAGCAGTACTTC.

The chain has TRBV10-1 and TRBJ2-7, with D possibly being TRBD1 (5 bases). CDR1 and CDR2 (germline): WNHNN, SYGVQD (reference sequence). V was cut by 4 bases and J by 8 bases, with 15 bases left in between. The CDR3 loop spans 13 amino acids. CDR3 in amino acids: CASSGMQTVKQYF. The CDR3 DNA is TGCGCCAGCAGTGGAATGCAGACAGTAAAGCAGTACTTC.

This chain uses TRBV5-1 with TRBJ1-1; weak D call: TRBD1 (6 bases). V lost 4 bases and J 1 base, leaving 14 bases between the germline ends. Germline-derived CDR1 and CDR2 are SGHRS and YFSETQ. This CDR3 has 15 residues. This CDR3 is CASSQTRQANTEAFF. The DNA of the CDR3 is TGCGCCAGCAGCCAAACTAGACAGGCGAACACTGAAGCTTTCTTT. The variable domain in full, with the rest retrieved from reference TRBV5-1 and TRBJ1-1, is KAGVTQTPRYLIKTRGQQVTLSCSPISGHRSVSWYQQTPGQGLQFLFEYFSETQRNKGNFPGRFSGRQFSNSRSEMNVSTLELGDSALYLCASSQTRQANTEAFFGQGTRLTVV.